This entry concerns a single T cell receptor (beta chain). The antigen is unknown. These data belong to a study of lymphopenia after photon versus proton radiotherapy. Study-level results: Only patients who died were analyzed for survival; proton advantage is unproven. Larger post-nadir TCR diversity loss correlated inversely with survival in deceased patients. After the lymphocyte nadir, photon-treated repertoires showed oligoclonal expansion, especially of CD8+ Temra cells.

Profiled with immunoSEQ multiplex PCR; TCRdb holds only in-frame clones, not every one. The sample gives around 20,000 clones, approximately 90% of which show up once; around 6.1% is in the top ten. The CDR3 consists of 13 residues. Germline CDR1 and CDR2: LGHNT and FRNRAP. V was pared by 6 bases and J by 0 bases, with 9 bases between. The receptor comes from a man aged 60-69 years with pancreatic cancer. This material consisted of peripheral blood, taken from a patient treated with photon-based radiotherapy. The rearrangement joins TRBV12-5 to TRBJ2-7; D ambiguous. CDR3 amino acids: CASGDPNSYEQYF. CDR3 sequence (DNA): TGTGCTAGTGGGGATCCTAACTCCTACGAGCAGTACTTC.